The 10 T cell receptor beta chains reported below all come from one sample, sequenced in a study of blood T cell repertoires in COVID-19. Some clones are missing from TCRdb's copy, which holds only in-frame ones; the method was immunoSEQ multiplex PCR. The sample has about 130,000 clones, approximately 85% seen once. Sequencing was carried out using peripheral blood. Source of these receptors: a man aged 80 or over with active or convalescent COVID-19.

The J gene is TRBJ1-1, the V gene TRBV12-5; 7 bases are a match to TRBD1. The CDR3 spans 13 residues. Germline V gives CDR1 LGHNT, CDR2 FRNRAP. V lost 1 base and J lost 6; bases outside the gene matches: 2. Written as DNA, the CDR3 is TGTGCTAGTGGTTTGGGGGGGACAGCTGAAGCTTTCTTT. Its translation: CASGLGGTAEAFF. The whole variable domain, remainder taken from reference TRBV12-5 and TRBJ1-1, is DARVTQTPRHKVTEMGQEVTMRCQPILGHNTVFWYRQTMMQGLELLAYFRNRAPLDDSGMPKDRFSAEMPDATLATLKIQPSEPRDSAVYFCASGLGGTAEAFFGQGTRLTVV.

The V gene is TRBV12-3 or TRBV12-4, the J gene TRBJ2-2; D is perhaps TRBD2 (6 bases). Trimming shortened V by 6 bases and J by 6 bases, and 11 bases separated the two germline ends. CDR3 length: 13 amino acids. The CDR3 DNA follows: TGTGCCAGCAGCCAAACTAGCCCCGGGGAGCTGTTTTTT. It codes for CASSQTSPGELFF.

The rearrangement joins TRBV10-3 to TRBJ2-5, with D hard to call. This CDR3 region has 13 residues. CDR1 and CDR2 (germline): ENHRY, SYGVKD. V dropped 4 bases and J dropped 2 bases, with 8 bases sitting between them. The CDR3 protein is CAISGSGQETQYF. The CDR3 nucleotides are TGTGCCATCAGTGGTTCGGGTCAAGAGACCCAGTACTTC.

The chain combines TRBV19 with TRBJ1-2, with 7 bases matching TRBD1. Unmatched junction bases numbered 5, after V lost 4 bases and J lost 6 bases. Germline CDR1 reads LNHDA; CDR2 reads SQIVND (reference sequence). The CDR3 contains 13 residues. CDR3 sequence reads: CASSSYRGHGYTF. CDR3 sequence (DNA): TGTGCCAGTAGTAGCTACAGGGGACATGGCTACACCTTC.

This rearrangement joins TRBV9 to TRBJ1-3, with a possible D match to TRBD1 (6 bases). The germline V gene has CDR1 SGDLS and CDR2 YYNGEE. V was clipped by 2 bases and J by 1 base, with 10 bases between them. The CDR3 is made up of 15 amino acids. For the CDR3, the DNA is TGTGCCAGCAGCGTTTTACAGGGATCTGGAAACACCATATATTTT. It encodes CASSVLQGSGNTIYF.

V usage is TRBV7-3 and J usage is TRBJ2-7; perhaps TRBD1 as D (6 bases). The germline V and J ends were trimmed by 1 base and 2 bases, with 15 bases remaining between them. CDR1 is SGHTA, CDR2 FQGTGA, per germline. The CDR3 is 16 amino acids. The CDR3 protein is CASSLNGGGPTYEQYF. Here the CDR3 DNA reads TGTGCCAGCAGCTTAAATGGGGGCGGACCCACCTACGAGCAGTACTTC. Full variable domain (missing parts from reference TRBV7-3 and TRBJ2-7): GAGVSQTPSNKVTEKGKYVELRCDPISGHTALYWYRQSLGQGPEFLIYFQGTGAADDSGLPNDRFFAVRPEGSVSTLKIQRTERGDSAVYLCASSLNGGGPTYEQYFGPGTRLTVT.

The DNA of the CDR3 is TGTGCCAGCAGCCCCATCGGGGGTGAATATGGCTACACCTTC. Amino acids: CASSPIGGEYGYTF. V is TRBV7-3 and J is TRBJ1-2; tentatively, D is TRBD1 (5 bases). Germline CDR1 SGHTA, CDR2 FQGTGA. The CDR3 is made up of 14 amino acids. V was clipped by 5 bases and J by 5 bases, with 15 bases between them.

The chain is built from TRBV6-1 and TRBJ1-5; TRBD1 might be the D (5 bases). Looked up from germline, CDR1 is MNHNS and CDR2 is SASEGT. Trimming removed 2 bases from V and 7 bases from J, with 18 bases in between. The length of the CDR3 is 16 residues. The chain's CDR3 is CASSELGDGRWQPQHF. CDR3 DNA sequence: TGTGCCAGCAGTGAACTCGGGGACGGGAGGTGGCAGCCCCAGCATTTT.

This rearrangement joins TRBV5-4 to TRBJ1-2; D call uncertain. Germline V gives CDR1 SGHNT, CDR2 YYREEE (reference sequence). Trimming pared 2 bases from V and 7 bases from J, leaving 9 bases between. The CDR3 length is 12 residues. CDR3 DNA: TGTGCCAGCAGCTTTCCGTCTAGTGGCTACACCTTC. This translates into CASSFPSSGYTF.

V and J are TRBV6-1 and TRBJ1-4, with a possible D match to TRBD1 (5 bases). Between the trimmed V and J ends, which lost 0 bases and 7 bases, there was a span of 12 bases. The germline V gene has CDR1 MNHNS and CDR2 SASEGT. The CDR3 consists of 15 residues. The CDR3 loop reads CASSEARGVGEKLFF. CDR3 in DNA: TGTGCCAGCAGTGAAGCGCGGGGGGTGGGTGAAAAACTGTTTTTT.